What follows are 7 T cell receptor beta chains derived from one specimen sequenced in a study of T-cell reconstitution after alpha-beta-depleted transplantation in children. A library of TCRbeta sequences, prepared with unique molecular identifiers, was generated. MiXCR, run by TCRdb on the PCR reads, gives a single entry per CDR3 protein. The sample holds about 410,000 distinct CDR3 sequences, about a fifth seen once. Sequencing was performed on PBMCs from the stem cell graft donor, taken from the stem cell graft. These receptors all stem from a human donor who donated a stem cell graft to a child with acute myeloid leukemia.

This clonotype came up a few times. This rearrangement joins TRBV20-1 to TRBJ2-7; 8 bases fit TRBD2. Looked up from germline, CDR1 is DFQATT and CDR2 is SNEGSKA (reference sequence). This CDR3 spans 13 amino acids. The J segment lost 3 bases and the V segment lost 3 bases, leaving 4 bases of the junction unmatched. This CDR3 is CSASGTRDYEQYF. For the CDR3, the DNA is TGCAGTGCTAGCGGGACTAGAGACTACGAGCAGTACTTC.

The rearrangement joins TRBV7-9 to TRBJ2-1; TRBD2 aligns across 7 bases. The CDR3 loop spans 15 amino acids. Unmatched junction bases numbered 7, after V lost 3 bases and J lost 5 bases. Germline values: CDR1 SEHNR, CDR2 FQNEAQ (reference sequence). CDR3 in DNA: TGTGCCAGCAGCTTGTTCCGGGAGGCTGACAATGAGCAGTTCTTC. Protein product: CASSLFREADNEQFF.

This clonotype turned up a few times. This sequence joins TRBV11-2 and TRBJ2-1; D is unresolved. V shed 4 bases and J shed 7 bases, with 11 bases lying between them. Germline assignment: CDR1 SGHAT and CDR2 FQNNGV. This CDR3 has 13 amino acids. The CDR3 nucleotides read TGTGCCAGCAGCTCCAACAATCGGAATGAGCAGTTCTTC. It encodes CASSSNNRNEQFF.

The chain employs TRBV20-1 and TRBJ2-3; possible D gene TRBD2, 6 bases. V was cut by 5 bases and J by 2 bases, with 17 bases left in between. The germline V gene encodes CDR1 DFQATT and CDR2 SNEGSKA (reference sequence). CDR3 length: 15 amino acids. The CDR3 sequence is CSAPRASASTDTQYF. The DNA of the CDR3 is TGCAGTGCTCCCCGCGCTAGCGCGTCCACAGATACGCAGTATTTT.

The V gene is TRBV6-1, the J gene TRBJ1-4, with D perhaps TRBD1 (6 bases). CDR1 and CDR2 from the germline V gene are MNHNS and SASEGT. This CDR3 is 15 amino acids long. The germline V and J ends were trimmed by 8 bases and 3 bases, with 16 bases remaining between them. The CDR3 reads CASRSGTGSNEKLFF. As DNA, the CDR3 is TGTGCCAGCCGCTCTGGCACAGGGTCTAATGAAAAACTGTTTTTT.

This clonotype came up many times. The chain joins TRBV19 to TRBJ1-5, with a tentative D call TRBD1 (5 bases). Trimming removed 6 bases at V and 4 bases at J, with 13 bases between. This CDR3 region has 14 residues. Germline CDR1 and CDR2: LNHDA and SQIVND (reference sequence). The CDR3 protein is CASSGTYWNQPQHF. CDR3 in DNA: TGTGCCAGTAGCGGGACCTACTGGAATCAGCCCCAGCATTTT.

V is TRBV20-1 and J is TRBJ2-1; D unresolved. The CDR3 totals 13 residues. Germline values: CDR1 DFQATT, CDR2 SNEGSKA (reference sequence). V was cut by 7 bases and J by 4 bases, with 14 bases left in between. The CDR3 loop is CSEETGLYNEQFF. The CDR3 coding sequence is TGCAGTGAGGAGACTGGATTATACAATGAGCAGTTCTTC.